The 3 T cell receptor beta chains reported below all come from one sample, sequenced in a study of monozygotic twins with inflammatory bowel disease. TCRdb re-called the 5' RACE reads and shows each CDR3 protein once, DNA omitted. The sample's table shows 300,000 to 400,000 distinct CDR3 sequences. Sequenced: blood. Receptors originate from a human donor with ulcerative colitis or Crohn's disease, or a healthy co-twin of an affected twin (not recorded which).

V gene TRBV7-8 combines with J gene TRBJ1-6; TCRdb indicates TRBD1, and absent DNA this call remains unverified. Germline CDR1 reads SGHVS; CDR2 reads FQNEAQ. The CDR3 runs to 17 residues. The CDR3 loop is CASSLGDRVIGNSPLHF.

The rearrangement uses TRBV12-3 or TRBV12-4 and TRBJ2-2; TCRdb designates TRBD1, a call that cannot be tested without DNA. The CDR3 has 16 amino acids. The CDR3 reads CASSFGTGGLTGELFF.

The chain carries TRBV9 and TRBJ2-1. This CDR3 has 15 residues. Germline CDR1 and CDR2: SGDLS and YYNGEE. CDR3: CASSVGPRAYNEQFF. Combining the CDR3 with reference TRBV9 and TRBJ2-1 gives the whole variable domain DSGVTQTPKHLITATGQRVTLRCSPRSGDLSVYWYQQSLDQGLQFLIQYYNGEERAKGNILERFSAQQFPDLHSELNLSSLELGDSALYFCASSVGPRAYNEQFFGPGTRLTVL.